Sequencing of this TCR beta chain was carried out in a study of blood T cell repertoires in COVID-19. Study summary: The United States, Italy and Spain supplied acute and convalescent COVID-19 samples. PBMCs, B-cell-depleted T cells, or T cells were the source of the cDNA or gDNA that made up the material.

This CDR3 has 17 amino acids. Germline lookup yields CDR1 MNHEY and CDR2 SMNVEV (reference sequence). Losses at the gene ends were 0 bases for V and 10 bases for J; bases not matched to a gene: 13. In the authors' workflow: Amplification from reference gene primers served as the basis for estimated nucleated cell counts. The method was immunoSEQ multiplex PCR; TCRdb's version includes in-frame clones alone and lacks a portion of them. That table furnishes V, J and clone size, whereas the DNA furnished D and trimming. Of about 200,000 clones listed, around 84% are singletons. This clone occurred a few times.

The TCR originated in a man between 60 and 75 years old with acute or convalescent COVID-19. The chain uses TRBV27 and TRBJ2-1; the match to TRBD2 covers 9 bases. Material for sequencing was peripheral blood. The CDR3 reads CASSLSRLSAGGREQFF. CDR3 nucleotide sequence: TGTGCCAGCAGTTTATCGCGGTTATCAGCGGGGGGCCGGGAGCAGTTCTTC.